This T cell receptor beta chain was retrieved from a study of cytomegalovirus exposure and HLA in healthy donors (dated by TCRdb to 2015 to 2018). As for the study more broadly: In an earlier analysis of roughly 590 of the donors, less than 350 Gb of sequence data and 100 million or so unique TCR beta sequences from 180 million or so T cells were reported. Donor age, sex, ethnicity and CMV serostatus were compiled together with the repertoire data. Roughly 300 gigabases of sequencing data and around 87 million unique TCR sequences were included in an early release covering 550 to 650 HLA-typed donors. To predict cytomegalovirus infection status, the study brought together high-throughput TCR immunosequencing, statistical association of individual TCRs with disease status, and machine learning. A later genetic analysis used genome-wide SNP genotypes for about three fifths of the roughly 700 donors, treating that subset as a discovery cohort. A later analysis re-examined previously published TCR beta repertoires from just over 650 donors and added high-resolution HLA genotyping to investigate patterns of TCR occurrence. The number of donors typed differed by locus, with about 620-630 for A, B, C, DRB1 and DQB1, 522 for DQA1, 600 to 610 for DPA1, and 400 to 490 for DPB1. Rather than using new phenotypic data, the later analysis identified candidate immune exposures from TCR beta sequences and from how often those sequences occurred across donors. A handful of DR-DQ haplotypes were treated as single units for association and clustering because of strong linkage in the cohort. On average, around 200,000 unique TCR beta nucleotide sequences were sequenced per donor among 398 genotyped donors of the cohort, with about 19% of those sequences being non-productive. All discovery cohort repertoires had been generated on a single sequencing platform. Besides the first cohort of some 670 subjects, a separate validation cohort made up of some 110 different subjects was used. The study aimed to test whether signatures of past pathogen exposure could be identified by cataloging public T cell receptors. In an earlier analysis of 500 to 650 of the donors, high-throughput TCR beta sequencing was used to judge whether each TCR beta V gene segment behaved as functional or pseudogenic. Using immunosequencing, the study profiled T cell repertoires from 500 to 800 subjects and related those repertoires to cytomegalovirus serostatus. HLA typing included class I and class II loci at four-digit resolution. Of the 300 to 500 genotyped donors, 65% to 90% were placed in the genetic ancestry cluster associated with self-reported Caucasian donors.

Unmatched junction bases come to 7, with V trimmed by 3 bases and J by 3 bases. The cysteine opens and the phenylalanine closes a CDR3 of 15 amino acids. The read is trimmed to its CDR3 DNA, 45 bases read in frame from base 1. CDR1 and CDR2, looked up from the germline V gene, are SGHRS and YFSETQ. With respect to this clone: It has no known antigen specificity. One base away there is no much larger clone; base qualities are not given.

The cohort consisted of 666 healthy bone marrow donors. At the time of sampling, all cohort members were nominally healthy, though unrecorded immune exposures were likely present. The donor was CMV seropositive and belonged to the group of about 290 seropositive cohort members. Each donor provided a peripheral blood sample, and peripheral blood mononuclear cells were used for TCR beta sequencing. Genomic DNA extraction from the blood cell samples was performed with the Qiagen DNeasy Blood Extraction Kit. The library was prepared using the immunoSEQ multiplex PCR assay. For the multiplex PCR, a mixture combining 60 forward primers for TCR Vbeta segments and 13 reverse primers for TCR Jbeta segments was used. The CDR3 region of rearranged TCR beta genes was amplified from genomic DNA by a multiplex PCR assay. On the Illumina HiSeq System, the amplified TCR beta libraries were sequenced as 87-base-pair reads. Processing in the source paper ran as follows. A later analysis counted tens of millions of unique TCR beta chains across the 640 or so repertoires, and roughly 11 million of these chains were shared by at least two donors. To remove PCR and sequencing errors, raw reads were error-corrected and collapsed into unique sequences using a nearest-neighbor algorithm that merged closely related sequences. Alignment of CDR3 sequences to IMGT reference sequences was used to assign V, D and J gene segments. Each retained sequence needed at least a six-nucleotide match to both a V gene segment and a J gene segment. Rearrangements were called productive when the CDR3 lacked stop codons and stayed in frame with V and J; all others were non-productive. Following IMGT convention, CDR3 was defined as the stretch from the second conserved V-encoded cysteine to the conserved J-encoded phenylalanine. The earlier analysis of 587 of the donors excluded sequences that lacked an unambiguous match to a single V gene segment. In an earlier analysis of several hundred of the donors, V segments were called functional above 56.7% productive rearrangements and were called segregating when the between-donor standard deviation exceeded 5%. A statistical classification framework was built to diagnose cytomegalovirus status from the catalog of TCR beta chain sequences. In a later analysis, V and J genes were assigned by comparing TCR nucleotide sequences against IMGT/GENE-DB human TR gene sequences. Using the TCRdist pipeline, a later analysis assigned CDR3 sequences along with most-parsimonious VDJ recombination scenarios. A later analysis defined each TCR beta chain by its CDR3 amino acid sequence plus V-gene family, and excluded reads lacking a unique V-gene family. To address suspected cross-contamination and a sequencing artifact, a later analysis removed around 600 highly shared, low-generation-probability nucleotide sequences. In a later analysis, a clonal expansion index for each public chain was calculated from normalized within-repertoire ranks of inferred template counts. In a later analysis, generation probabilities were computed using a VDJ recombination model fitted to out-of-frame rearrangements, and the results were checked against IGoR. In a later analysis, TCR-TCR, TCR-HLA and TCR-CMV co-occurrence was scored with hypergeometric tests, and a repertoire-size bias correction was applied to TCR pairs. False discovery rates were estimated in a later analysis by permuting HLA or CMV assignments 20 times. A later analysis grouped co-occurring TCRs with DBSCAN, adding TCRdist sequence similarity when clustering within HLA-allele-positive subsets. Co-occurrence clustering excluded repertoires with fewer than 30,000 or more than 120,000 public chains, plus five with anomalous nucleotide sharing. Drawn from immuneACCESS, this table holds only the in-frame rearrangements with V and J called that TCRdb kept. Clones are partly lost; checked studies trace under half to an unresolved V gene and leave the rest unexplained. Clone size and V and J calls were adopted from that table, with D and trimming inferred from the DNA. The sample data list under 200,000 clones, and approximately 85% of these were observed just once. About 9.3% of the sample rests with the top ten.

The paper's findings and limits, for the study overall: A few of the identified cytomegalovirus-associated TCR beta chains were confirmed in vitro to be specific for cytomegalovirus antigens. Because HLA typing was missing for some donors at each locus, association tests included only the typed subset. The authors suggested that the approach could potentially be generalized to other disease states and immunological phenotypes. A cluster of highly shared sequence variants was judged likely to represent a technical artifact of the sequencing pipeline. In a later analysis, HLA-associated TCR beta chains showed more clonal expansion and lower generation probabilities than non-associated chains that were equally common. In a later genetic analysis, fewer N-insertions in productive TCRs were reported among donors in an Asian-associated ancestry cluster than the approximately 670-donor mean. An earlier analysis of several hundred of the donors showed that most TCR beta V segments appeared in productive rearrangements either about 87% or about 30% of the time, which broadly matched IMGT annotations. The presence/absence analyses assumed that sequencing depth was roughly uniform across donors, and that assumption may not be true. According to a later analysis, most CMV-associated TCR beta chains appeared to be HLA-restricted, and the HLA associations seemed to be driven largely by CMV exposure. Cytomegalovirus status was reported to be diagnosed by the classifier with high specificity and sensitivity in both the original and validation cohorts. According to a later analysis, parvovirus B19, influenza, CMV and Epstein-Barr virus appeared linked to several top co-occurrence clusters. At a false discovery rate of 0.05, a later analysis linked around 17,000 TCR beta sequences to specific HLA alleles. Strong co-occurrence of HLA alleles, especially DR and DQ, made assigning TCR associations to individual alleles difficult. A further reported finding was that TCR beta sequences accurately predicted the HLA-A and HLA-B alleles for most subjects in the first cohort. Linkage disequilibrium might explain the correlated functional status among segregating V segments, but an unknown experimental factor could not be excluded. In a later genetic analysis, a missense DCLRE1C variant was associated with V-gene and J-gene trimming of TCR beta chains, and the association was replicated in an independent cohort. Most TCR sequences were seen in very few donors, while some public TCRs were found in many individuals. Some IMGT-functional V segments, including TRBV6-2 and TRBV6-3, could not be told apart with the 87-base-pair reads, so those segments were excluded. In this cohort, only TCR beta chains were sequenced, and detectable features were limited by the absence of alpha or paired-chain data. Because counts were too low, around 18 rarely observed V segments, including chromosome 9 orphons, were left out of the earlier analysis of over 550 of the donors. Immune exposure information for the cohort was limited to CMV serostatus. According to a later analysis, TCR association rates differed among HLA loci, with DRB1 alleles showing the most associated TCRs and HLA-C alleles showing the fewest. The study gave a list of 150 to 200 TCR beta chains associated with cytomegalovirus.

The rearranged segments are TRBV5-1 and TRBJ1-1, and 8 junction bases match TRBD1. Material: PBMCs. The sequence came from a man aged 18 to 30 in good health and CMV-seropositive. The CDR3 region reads CASSSRTGRDTEAFF. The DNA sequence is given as TGCGCCAGCAGCTCCCGGACAGGGAGGGACACTGAAGCTTTCTTT.